Below, 22 T cell receptor beta chains from the same sample are listed, as sequenced in a study of T-cell memory formation after mild COVID-19. From the 5' RACE reads, TCRdb called clonotypes with MiXCR, one entry per CDR3 protein. The table includes 15,000 or so distinct CDR3 sequences, about a quarter detected once. The sequenced sample consisted of PBMCs or a T cell subset sorted from them (not recorded which). Receptor source: a man aged 18 to 30 who had mild COVID-19 (a few samples of this study predate the infection). Cell type and time point are not known.

Ten or more counts support this clonotype. The V call is TRBV20-1, the J call TRBJ2-7; 12 bases align to TRBD2. V trimming: 4 bases; J trimming: 1 base; junction bases outside the gene matches: 8. CDR1 is DFQATT, CDR2 SNEGSKA, per germline (reference sequence). The CDR3 is 16 amino acids. The CDR3 DNA reads as TGCAGTGCTACGGTAGGGACTAGCGGGTCATCCTACGAGCAGTACTTC. Amino acid sequence: CSATVGTSGSSYEQYF.

The chain couples TRBV5-5 to TRBJ2-1; 12 nucleotides align to TRBD2. This CDR3 has 15 amino acids. Germline loops: CDR1 SGHKS, CDR2 YYEKEE (reference sequence). The ends lost 6 bases at V and 4 bases at J; junction bases unmatched: 5. CDR3 DNA: TGTGCCAGCACCACCGGACTAGCGGGGTACAATGAGCAGTTCTTC. This gives the protein CASTTGLAGYNEQFF.

This clonotype was seen a handful of times. The chain links TRBV7-6 to TRBJ2-3; TRBD1 might be the D (6 bases). With 3 bases removed from V and 2 bases from J, the gap between germline ends came to 15 bases. The germline V gene encodes CDR1 SGHVS and CDR2 FNYEAQ. This CDR3 region has 16 residues. The CDR3 DNA reads TGTGCCAGCAGCTTTACGGGTAGGGGGTACACAGATACGCAGTATTTT. It codes for CASSFTGRGYTDTQYF. Full variable domain (outside the CDR3, taken from reference TRBV7-6 and TRBJ2-3): GAGVSQSPRYKVTKRGQDVALRCDPISGHVSLYWYRQALGQGPEFLTYFNYEAQQDKSGLPNDRFSAERPEGSISTLTIQRTEQRDSAMYRCASSFTGRGYTDTQYFGPGTRLTVL.

CDR3 DNA sequence: TGTGCCAGCGGGGACATATTCCACGAGCAGTACTTC. Translation gives CASGDIFHEQYF. The V call is TRBV6-5, the J call TRBJ2-7; a possible D gene is TRBD1 (6 bases). CDR3 length: 12 residues. Germline V CDR1 and CDR2: MNHEY, SVGAGI. V shed 8 bases and J shed 5 bases, with 13 bases lying between them.

V is TRBV18 and J is TRBJ2-7; D tentatively fits TRBD1 or TRBD2 (6 bases each). The CDR3 is made up of 16 amino acids. Germline V gives CDR1 KGHSH, CDR2 LQKENI. Trimming took 3 bases from V and 6 from J, leaving 21 bases between them. The CDR3 DNA follows: TGTGCCAGCTCACCCCGGCAGGGGCGGGGCGGCCGCGAGCAGTACGTC. Its protein is CASSPRQGRGGREQYV.

This clonotype was picked up a small number of times. This chain connects TRBV6-5 to TRBJ2-1; D gene uncertain. Germline CDR1 MNHEY, CDR2 SVGAGI. V lost 0 bases and J lost 9, with 12 bases in between. The length of the CDR3 is 14 residues. CDR3 region: CASSYSAAWGEQFF. The CDR3 region has the DNA TGTGCCAGCAGTTACTCGGCAGCTTGGGGTGAGCAGTTCTTC.

This clonotype was recorded a few times. The chain uses TRBV6-2 or TRBV6-3 and TRBJ1-5, with 10 bases identical to TRBD1. Germline CDR1 reads MNHEY; CDR2 reads SVGEGT. With 8 bases clipped from V and 4 bases from J, the junction kept 5 bases outside the gene matches. CDR3 length: 14 amino acids. The CDR3 coding sequence is TGTGCCAGCGCCTGGACAGGGGGTAATCAGCCCCAGCATTTT. Amino acid sequence: CASAWTGGNQPQHF.

In this sample, this clonotype turned up many times. This sequence joins TRBV12-3 or TRBV12-4 and TRBJ2-2; no reliable D call. V gave up 3 bases and J gave up 3 bases, with 8 bases separating them. CDR3 length: 14 residues. CDR3 loop: CASSLGRYTGELFF. The CDR3, as DNA: TGTGCCAGCAGTTTGGGCCGATACACCGGGGAGCTGTTTTTT.

This clonotype was observed at least ten times. This sequence joins TRBV7-8 and TRBJ2-3; 7 bases are shared with TRBD2. CDR3 length equals 15 residues. CDR1 SGHVS and CDR2 FQNEAQ come from the germline V gene. Trimming cost V 0 bases and J 3 bases; bases outside gene matches: 3. The CDR3 DNA follows: TGTGCCAGCAGCTTAGCGGGGGGGTCTACAGATACGCAGTATTTT. Translated, it gives CASSLAGGSTDTQYF.

The chain recombines TRBV7-6 with TRBJ2-3; the match to TRBD1 covers 8 bases. V lost 5 bases and J lost 1; bases outside the gene matches: 17. Germline-derived CDR1 and CDR2 are SGHVS and FNYEAQ. The CDR3 runs to 19 residues. The CDR3: CASSPLATTGGQGTDTQYF. The CDR3 nucleotides are TGTGCCAGCAGCCCACTAGCAACTACAGGGGGACAGGGCACAGATACGCAGTATTTT.

This clonotype was observed a few times. The chain combines TRBV5-4 with TRBJ2-7, with 12 bases fitting TRBD2. Germline V gene sequence: CDR1 SGHNT, CDR2 YYREEE (reference sequence). The CDR3 runs 17 residues. V dropped 5 bases and J dropped 4; count of bases not matched to a gene: 13. The CDR3 sequence is CASRLGLAGPAGYEQYF. Written as DNA, the CDR3 is TGTGCCAGCAGGCTTGGACTAGCGGGGCCCGCAGGTTACGAGCAGTACTTC.

V is TRBV27 and J is TRBJ2-7; D may be TRBD1 (5 bases). Trimming removed 8 bases from V and 4 bases from J, with 15 bases in between. The CDR3 consists of 13 residues. Germline V CDR1 and CDR2: MNHEY, SMNVEV (reference sequence). The CDR3 nucleotides are TGTGCCAGCGCCTCAGGGAAGGGGTACGAGCAGTACGTC. Its translation is CASASGKGYEQYV.

V and J are TRBV28 and TRBJ1-5; the D is unclear. The germline CDR1 and CDR2 sequences are MDHEN and SYDVKM. V lost 6 bases and J 5 bases, leaving 23 bases between the germline ends. The CDR3 extends over 17 amino acids. DNA for the CDR3: TGTGCCAGCAGAGGACGGGAAATAAGAATCGGGTATCAGCCCCAGCATTTT. This sequence encodes CASRGREIRIGYQPQHF.

This clonotype was counted ten times or more. The gene calls are TRBV5-1 and TRBJ1-4; a weak D match, TRBD1 (5 bases). V gave up 0 bases and J gave up 3 bases, with 12 bases separating them. The length of the CDR3 is 16 residues. CDR1 and CDR2 from the germline V gene are SGHRS and YFSETQ. The CDR3 protein is CASSLALPGANEKLFF. The CDR3 DNA sequence: TGCGCCAGCAGCTTGGCTCTACCGGGGGCTAATGAAAAACTGTTTTTT.

This clonotype came up many times. The chain carries TRBV29-1 and TRBJ2-3; the match to TRBD1 covers 8 bases. CDR1 is SQVTM and CDR2 is ANQGSEA in the germline V gene. The CDR3 has 11 residues. Trimming took 7 bases from V and 7 from J; bases not matched to a gene: 4. The chain's CDR3 is CSGGTGYTQYF. The CDR3 DNA follows: TGCAGCGGCGGGACAGGCTATACGCAGTATTTT.

This clonotype was counted many times. V gene TRBV6-2 or TRBV6-3 combines with J gene TRBJ1-6; no clear D. V gave up 8 bases and J gave up 0 bases, with 11 bases separating them. The CDR3 length is 15 residues. Germline CDR1 reads MNHEY; CDR2 reads SVGEGT. The DNA for the CDR3 is TGTGCCAGCCAGCGGAGGAGCTCCTATAATTCACCCCTCCACTTT. It translates to CASQRRSSYNSPLHF.

This clonotype came up many times. V gene TRBV7-2 combines with J gene TRBJ2-3, with 10 nucleotides matching TRBD1. The J segment lost 3 bases and the V segment lost 5 bases, leaving 2 bases of the junction unmatched. Germline V gene data show CDR1 as SGHTA and CDR2 as FQGNSA. This CDR3 is built from 14 residues. The CDR3 sequence: CASSLDRGTDTQYF. CDR3 bases: TGTGCCAGCAGCCTGGACAGGGGGACAGATACGCAGTATTTT.

The chain employs TRBV4-3 and TRBJ2-5, with TRBD2 matching 12 bases. Germline CDR1 and CDR2: LGHNA and YSLEER. CDR3 length: 17 amino acids. After removal of 1 base from V and 5 bases from J, the junction contained 8 bases not matched to a gene. The CDR3 region has the DNA TGCGCCAGCAGCCAAGTTTTAGGCCTAGCGGGAGGGGAGACCCAGTACTTC. It codes for CASSQVLGLAGGETQYF.

This clonotype showed up many times. Written as DNA, the CDR3 is TGTGCCAGCAGCTCGAGGGGACAGGGTGGCTACGAGCAGTACTTC. Translating it yields CASSSRGQGGYEQYF. The rearrangement links TRBV11-2 to TRBJ2-7, with TRBD1 identical over 9 bases. The CDR3 extends over 15 amino acids. Germline CDR1 is SGHAT and CDR2 is FQNNGV. V was clipped by 4 bases and J by 3 bases; unmatched bases: 7.

The rearrangement links TRBV7-2 to TRBJ2-1, with D unclear. Between the trimmed V and J ends, which lost 5 bases and 0 bases, there was a span of 8 bases. The germline gives CDR1 SGHTA, CDR2 FQGNSA. The CDR3 sequence is 14 residues long. CDR3 in amino acids: CASSPSSSYNEQFF. In nucleotides, the CDR3 is TGTGCCAGCAGCCCGTCAAGCTCCTACAATGAGCAGTTCTTC. Supplemented by reference TRBV7-2 and TRBJ2-1, the full variable domain reads GAGVSQSPSNKVTEKGKDVELRCDPISGHTALYWYRQSLGQGLEFLIYFQGNSAPDKSGLPSDRFSAERTGGSVSTLTIQRTQQEDSAVYLCASSPSSSYNEQFFGPGTRLTVL.

The rearrangement uses TRBV6-6 and TRBJ2-7, with 10 bases fitting TRBD1. Per germline, CDR1 MNHNY and CDR2 SVGAGI (reference sequence). V gave up 4 bases and J gave up 6 bases; unmatched junction bases: 15. The length of the CDR3 is 17 residues. The CDR3 DNA is TGTGCCAGCAGTTTACCACCTTTAAGTTGGGACAGGGGCGAGCAGTACTTC. This translates into CASSLPPLSWDRGEQYF.

This sequence joins TRBV30 and TRBJ2-1, with D uncertain. The germline V gene has CDR1 GTSNPN and CDR2 SVGIG (reference sequence). V shed 3 bases and J shed 4 bases, with 7 bases lying between them. The CDR3 consists of 12 residues. The CDR3 loop is CAWSAVYNEQFF. For the CDR3, the DNA is TGTGCCTGGAGCGCAGTTTACAATGAGCAGTTCTTC. The full variable domain, completed using reference TRBV30 and TRBJ2-1, is SQTIHQWPATLVQPVGSPLSLECTVEGTSNPNLYWYRQAAGRGLQLLFYSVGIGQISSEVPQNLSASRPQDRQFILSSKKLLLSDSGFYLCAWSAVYNEQFFGPGTRLTVL.